The TCR beta chain described here comes from a study of blood T cell repertoires in COVID-19 (dated by TCRdb to the early 2020s). About the study as a whole: Samples covering the acute and convalescent phases of COVID-19 were provided by collaborators in the United States, Italy and Spain. The prospective study material was composed of cDNA or gDNA derived from T cells, B-cell-depleted T cells, or PBMCs. The dataset comprised deeply sampled blood TCRbeta repertoires from subjects exposed to, actively infected with, or recovered from COVID-19. A freely available public database, intended as a resource for researchers studying the immune response to SARS-CoV-2, is where the repertoires were released. The samples were drawn from two sources: the first 160 participants of the ongoing ImmuneRACE study, and 1,254 subjects contributed by 6 global collaborators. The sample metadata nearly always contained a de-identified subject ID, COVID-19 status, age in years and sex. Where available, HLA class I and class II types were obtained from metadata supplied by the sample provider rather than from assay-based typing. General findings and caveats noted by the study authors: How much clinical and demographic metadata was included differed by source and by participant, and the metadata was provided uncurated.

TCRbeta CDR3 regions were amplified from genomic DNA by means of the immunoSEQ Assay, a bias-controlled multiplex PCR. In the source study's methods: Nucleated cell counts per sample were estimated from amplification of reference gene primers within the assay. Sequence reads were collapsed and filtered to measure the absolute abundance of every unique TCRbeta CDR3 rearrangement. Productive Simpson clonality was computed per sample as the square root of Simpson's diversity index over productive rearrangements. This immuneACCESS table, as held by TCRdb, lists in-frame sequences with V and J called but not all clones. Of the missing ones, under half trace to an unresolved V gene in checked studies; the others have no known cause. The V and J calls and clone size are taken from that table; D and trimming were inferred from the DNA. Present in this sample are around 270,000 clones, around four fifths of which were seen just once. 4.2% of the sample goes to the ten largest clones.

Remarks on this clone: Its antigen target is currently unknown. No clone much larger than this one lies a single base away; base qualities are absent.

Collaborating institutions collected whole blood in K2EDTA tubes following their own protocols. Collaborator samples were shipped for TCRbeta analysis as frozen whole blood, isolated PBMCs, or DNA extracted from either sample type. From the cysteine up to the phenylalanine, the CDR3 has a length of 16 residues. Only the CDR3 portion is preserved as DNA: 48 bases, with reading frame beginning at the first base. Deletion took 2 bases off V and 5 bases off J, with a span of 15 bases between the germline ends. Via the germline V gene, CDR1 is KGHSH and CDR2 LQKENI. The chain is assembled from TRBV18 and TRBJ1-4, with the D gene not clear enough to name. Sequencing input: peripheral blood. The sequence derives from a man aged 60-69 years with acute or convalescent COVID-19. The nucleotide sequence is TGTGCCAGCTCACCATCTATAACAGCCAACAATGAAAAACTGTTTTTT. This codes for CASSPSITANNEKLFF.